This TCR beta chain was recorded in a study of T and B cells in COVID-19 patients. Study as a whole: Median age was 34 years in the recovered cohort and around 67 years in the active-infection cohort.

The CDR3 loop spans 16 amino acids. J gave up 7 bases and V 1 base, and 6 bases lay outside the gene matches. Looked up from germline, CDR1 is SEHNR and CDR2 is FQNEAQ (reference sequence). TRB rearrangements were amplified by multiplex PCR with BIOMED2 TRB-A/B primers. TCRdb reanalysed the multiplex PCR reads using MiXCR and keeps one entry per CDR3 protein. The data contain thousands of distinct CDR3 sequences, around 27% of them singletons. Only a few counts were recorded for this clonotype. Its antigen is not identified. Each TRB amplification used roughly 230-550 ng of genomic DNA from blood. Study results and caveats: Exclusive to the recovered cohort were 2,331 TCR clusters, about 29 of them with low generation probability.

Input material: blood. The gene calls are TRBV7-9 and TRBJ1-6, with 8 bases aligning to TRBD1. The receptor was derived from a human donor with active COVID-19. The donor label of this sample is uncertain. This chain's CDR3 is CASSLGGGTGNSPLHF. The DNA for the CDR3 is TGTGCCAGCAGCTTAGGGGGGGGGACAGGAAATTCACCCCTCCACTTT.